This T cell receptor beta chain was observed in a study of beta chain features in type 1 diabetes. Sorted CD4+ subsets: naive, central memory, regulatory, stem cell-like memory (CD45RO/CCR7/CD25/CD127/CD95/CD27 panel). In regard to this clone: Its antigen is still unknown.

Points from the study as a whole: Shorter TCRB CDR3s, moderately but significantly so, marked every one of the four CD4+ subsets in Type 1 diabetes patients.

cDNA synthesis used the whole RNA isolate, giving expressed TCRB sequences. Clones were read by immunoSEQ multiplex PCR, and TCRdb kept only the in-frame ones, dropping some. The table lists about 700,000 clones, 10% to 15% of them singletons, with less than 0.025% in the top ten. The CDR3 is 11 amino acids. Per germline, CDR1 ENHRY and CDR2 SYGVKD. The germline V and J ends were trimmed by 2 bases and 6 bases, with 1 base remaining between them. The gene calls are TRBV10-3 and TRBJ2-2; no firm D call. The sequence derives from a man between 18 and 35 years old with type 1 diabetes. The sequencing input was naive CD4+ T cells from blood. The DNA for the CDR3 is TGTGCCATCAGTGAGGCCGGGGAGCTGTTTTTT. This translates into CAISEAGELFF.